Listed below are T cell receptor beta chains from one sample, sequenced in a study of T cells in Graves' hyperthyroidism and ophthalmopathy. TCRdb reprocessed the multiplex PCR reads via MiXCR and lists one record per CDR3 protein. Of about 600,000 distinct CDR3 sequences listed, around 14% were seen once; the top ten hold about 6.6%. Sequences were obtained from blood. All receptors come from a woman younger than 35 with Graves' ophthalmopathy. Both conserved end residues are part of each CDR3. D genes are given only for firm matches. Rows may omit the clone size; those that give it use once, few, many or a size class.

CDR3 DNA	CDR3 protein	clone size	D gene	V gene	J gene
TGTGCCAGCAGTCAACTCGTCGATCAGCCCCAGCATTTT	CASSQLVDQPQHF	few	NA	TRBV6-1	TRBJ1-5
TGTGCCAGTACCCGGACAGGGAGCTCCTACGAGCAGTACTTC	CASTRTGSSYEQYF	NA	TRBD1	TRBV19	TRBJ2-7
TGCAGCGGGATCCAAGAGACCCAGTACTTC	CSGIQETQYF	few	NA	TRBV29-1	TRBJ2-5
TGTGCCAGCAGCTTAGTATGGCAGGGGGCGAATGAGCAGTTCTTC	CASSLVWQGANEQFF	many	TRBD1	TRBV11-2	TRBJ2-1
TGTGCCAGCAGTAAAGAGGCGGGAAGGCCCTACGAGCAGTACTTC	CASSKEAGRPYEQYF	many	NA	TRBV27	TRBJ2-7
TGTGCCAGCAGCTTGGACAGGGGCATCTACGAGCAGTACTTC	CASSLDRGIYEQYF	many	TRBD1	TRBV13	TRBJ2-7
TGTGCCAGCACTCGACAGGAAATCTATGGCTACACCTTC	CASTRQEIYGYTF	few	NA	TRBV6-1	TRBJ1-2
TGTGCCAGCAGCCCCTTTTGGGGGACAATAGGGCAGCCCCAGCATTTT	CASSPFWGTIGQPQHF	many	NA	TRBV28	TRBJ1-5
TGTGCCAGCAGCCCGAGGGGACTAGCGGGAATCTCCTACAATGAGCAGTTCTTC	CASSPRGLAGISYNEQFF	NA	TRBD2	TRBV7-6	TRBJ2-1
TGTGCCAGCAGCGTACCACAGGGGCCCTCCTACGAGCAGTACTTC	CASSVPQGPSYEQYF	many	TRBD1	TRBV7-9	TRBJ2-7
TGTGCCAGCAGTTACATCTCCTACGAGCAGTACTTC	CASSYISYEQYF	many	NA	TRBV28	TRBJ2-7
TGTGCCAGCAGCCTAGGTGGGCTGGTAGAAAGACAGCCCCAGCATTTT	CASSLGGLVERQPQHF	many	NA	TRBV6-1	TRBJ1-5
TGTGCCAGCAGCTTGGGAGGGGGCAGTAACAATGAGCAGTTCTTC	CASSLGGGSNNEQFF	many	TRBD1	TRBV5-5	TRBJ2-1
TGTGCCAGCAGCCGGGGAACTATGAACACTGAAGCTTTCTTT	CASSRGTMNTEAFF	NA	NA	TRBV12-3/TRBV12-4	TRBJ1-1
TGTGCCAGCAGTGAAATGGGACACCAAACGGAGACCCAGTACTTC	CASSEMGHQTETQYF	many	NA	TRBV2	TRBJ2-5
TGTGCCAGCAGTCCCCGGGACAGGGGAGCGGAGCAGCCCCAGCATTTT	CASSPRDRGAEQPQHF	NA	TRBD1	TRBV6-1	TRBJ1-5
TGTGCCAGCTCACCCCTCGAGATCTGGCGGGCAGACAAAGAGACCCAGTACTTC	CASSPLEIWRADKETQYF	few	NA	TRBV18	TRBJ2-5
TGTGCCAGCAGCTTATATAGGGGAGTGGGGTCCTACGAGCAGTACTTC	CASSLYRGVGSYEQYF	many	NA	TRBV7-9	TRBJ2-7
TGTGCCAGCAGTTTAGTGGTAGGGGGCGAGCAGTACTTC	CASSLVVGGEQYF	NA	NA	TRBV12-3/TRBV12-4	TRBJ2-7
TGTGCCAGCAGTTATTACGGACAGTTCGGCGCGAACACCGGGGAGCTGTTTTTT	CASSYYGQFGANTGELFF	many	NA	TRBV6-2/TRBV6-3	TRBJ2-2
TGTGCCAGCAGTTTCTCCGGACTAGCGGCACTCCGAGCCAAAAACATTCAGTACTTC	CASSFSGLAALRAKNIQYF	NA	TRBD2	TRBV27	TRBJ2-4
TGTGCCTGGGCCGGGGGCAGAAATGGCTACACCTTC	CAWAGGRNGYTF	once	NA	TRBV30	TRBJ1-2
TGTGCCAGCGGGAACTATGGCTACACCTTC	CASGNYGYTF	many	NA	TRBV6-2/TRBV6-3	TRBJ1-2
TGTGCCAGCAGGACCTCCGGGACAGGGGGATTCTACGAGCAGTACTTC	CASRTSGTGGFYEQYF	many	TRBD1	TRBV28	TRBJ2-7
TGTGCCAGCAGCTTAACAAGCGGACCCGGCCCCACAGATACGCAGTATTTT	CASSLTSGPGPTDTQYF	many	NA	TRBV11-2	TRBJ2-3
TGTGCCAGCGTGAGCCCGGGGGATAGCAATCAGCCCCAGCATTTT	CASVSPGDSNQPQHF	many	NA	TRBV28	TRBJ1-5
TGTGCCAGCAGCCGTATAGCGGTCTCCTACAATGAGCAGTTCTTC	CASSRIAVSYNEQFF	many	NA	TRBV7-9	TRBJ2-1
TGTGCCAGCTCACCCCTAACCTGGTCCCAGGCTAACACAGATACGCAGTATTTT	CASSPLTWSQANTDTQYF	NA	NA	TRBV28	TRBJ2-3
TGTGCCAGTAGTACCCCCCCTACAGATACGCAGTATTTT	CASSTPPTDTQYF	many	NA	TRBV19	TRBJ2-3
TGTGCCAGCGGGGGCACGAACACTGAAGCTTTCTTT	CASGGTNTEAFF	few	NA	TRBV5-6	TRBJ1-1
TGCAGTGCTCCCCTAAACCGAGGGGGATTCAATCAGCCCCAGCATTTT	CSAPLNRGGFNQPQHF	many	NA	TRBV20-1	TRBJ1-5
TGCAGTGCTAGAGATCCAGCCGCCGCGCCAGGGGGCGGAAACACCATATATTTT	CSARDPAAAPGGGNTIYF	NA	TRBD1	TRBV20-1	TRBJ1-3
TGCGCCAGCAGCCTCTCGCCGGGAAGCAATGAGCAGTTCTTC	CASSLSPGSNEQFF	NA	NA	TRBV4-1	TRBJ2-1
TGTGCCAGCAGTTCTACAGGAAATGAAAAACTGTTTTTT	CASSSTGNEKLFF	NA	NA	TRBV6-2/TRBV6-3	TRBJ1-4
TGTGCCACCAGTGATGGACAGGTCAATCAGCCCCAGCATTTT	CATSDGQVNQPQHF	NA	TRBD1	TRBV24-1	TRBJ1-5
TGTGCCAGTAGTATAGATTCGGAGAGGGGCGGGTATGGCTACACCTTC	CASSIDSERGGYGYTF	few	NA	TRBV19	TRBJ1-2
TGTGCCAGCAGTTCAGTCGCAGATACGCAGTATTTT	CASSSVADTQYF	many	NA	TRBV28	TRBJ2-3
TGTGCCAGCAGTTTATCGATCCCGTCAGATACGCAGTATTTT	CASSLSIPSDTQYF	many	NA	TRBV27	TRBJ2-3
TGTGCCAGCTCACCACGGGACGGATATAATGAAAAACTGTTTTTT	CASSPRDGYNEKLFF	few	NA	TRBV18	TRBJ1-4
TGTGCCAGCACCCTTAGCGGCATCTCCTACAATGAGCAGTTCTTC	CASTLSGISYNEQFF	many	NA	TRBV6-1	TRBJ2-1